This is a list of T cell receptor beta chains from one sample in a study of shared clonotypes between healthy human individuals. Using immunoSEQ multiplex PCR, the repertoire was profiled, and TCRdb retains in-frame clones only, with some absent. The sample lists some 1,100,000 clones; around three quarters were seen once. Material: memory CD4+ T cells from PBMCs. All receptors derive from a man between 18 and 29 years old in good health. Some clones in this sample may be carry-over from other donors' samples. CDR3s include the opening cysteine and the closing phenylalanine or tryptophan. Fields, in order: V gene, clone size, J gene, D gene, CDR3 protein, CDR3 DNA. A D gene is named only where the DNA matches it firmly. Not all rows give a size; the values are once, few, many and, for expanded clones, a class.

V: TRBV28
size: NA
J: TRBJ1-1
D: TRBD1
CDR3: CASSSTGAPPNTEAFF
DNA: TGTGCCAGCAGTTCTACAGGGGCCCCACCGAACACTGAAGCTTTCTTT

V: TRBV4-1
size: many
J: TRBJ2-1
D: TRBD1
CDR3: CASRDPGTGGYNEQFF
DNA: TGCGCCAGCAGGGATCCCGGGACAGGGGGCTACAATGAGCAGTTCTTC

V: TRBV19
size: NA
J: TRBJ1-5
D: NA
CDR3: CASSSRREPQHF
DNA: TGTGCCAGTAGCAGCCGCCGGGAGCCCCAGCATTTT

V: TRBV6-1
size: NA
J: TRBJ2-4
D: TRBD1
CDR3: CASSEQRAATGGYGKNIQYF
DNA: TGTGCCAGCAGTGAACAACGGGCCGCGACAGGGGGCTATGGCAAAAACATTCAGTACTTC

V: TRBV25-1
size: few
J: TRBJ2-1
D: TRBD2
CDR3: CASLPGTNYNEQFF
DNA: TGTGCCAGCCTTCCCGGGACTAACTACAATGAGCAGTTCTTC

V: TRBV4-1
size: NA
J: TRBJ2-5
D: TRBD2
CDR3: CASSQILAGGLAQETQYF
DNA: TGCGCCAGCAGCCAAATCCTAGCGGGAGGACTTGCCCAAGAGACCCAGTACTTC

V: TRBV10-3
size: once
J: TRBJ1-1
D: TRBD1
CDR3: CAIGQGNEAFF
DNA: TGTGCCATCGGACAGGGGAATGAAGCTTTCTTT

V: TRBV28
size: NA
J: TRBJ1-3
D: NA
CDR3: CASSLSIGGSGNTIYF
DNA: TGTGCCAGCAGTTTATCGATCGGGGGATCTGGAAACACCATATATTTT

V: TRBV19
size: few
J: TRBJ1-1
D: NA
CDR3: CASSTGQNTEAFF
DNA: TGTGCCAGTAGTACCGGACAGAACACTGAAGCTTTCTTT

V: TRBV27
size: few
J: TRBJ1-4
D: NA
CDR3: CASQRGYATNEKLFF
DNA: TGTGCCAGCCAGAGGGGGTATGCAACTAATGAAAAACTGTTTTTT

V: TRBV9
size: NA
J: TRBJ2-5
D: NA
CDR3: CASSVDEGIGETQYF
DNA: TGTGCCAGCAGCGTAGATGAGGGGATAGGTGAGACCCAGTACTTC

V: TRBV7-7
size: NA
J: TRBJ2-2
D: NA
CDR3: CASGKNTGELFF
DNA: TGTGCCAGCGGAAAAAACACCGGGGAGCTGTTTTTT

V: TRBV27
size: NA
J: TRBJ2-2
D: TRBD2
CDR3: CASSSRRAGGLSGELFF
DNA: TGTGCCAGCAGTTCAAGGAGGGCGGGAGGGCTTTCCGGGGAGCTGTTTTTT

V: TRBV4-2
size: few
J: TRBJ1-4
D: TRBD1
CDR3: CASSQEAGTGFEKLFF
DNA: TGTGCCAGCAGCCAAGAGGCCGGGACAGGTTTTGAAAAACTGTTTTTT

V: TRBV19
size: NA
J: TRBJ2-1
D: TRBD2
CDR3: CASSIDRTSVSYNEQFF
DNA: TGTGCCAGTAGTATAGACCGGACTAGCGTAAGCTACAATGAGCAGTTCTTC

V: TRBV7-9
size: NA
J: TRBJ1-5
D: NA
CDR3: CASSRDVQPQHF
DNA: TGTGCCAGCAGCCGGGACGTCCAGCCCCAGCATTTT

V: TRBV15
size: NA
J: TRBJ2-5
D: NA
CDR3: CATSRDRGTGYQETQYF
DNA: TGTGCCACCAGCAGAGATAGGGGGACGGGGTACCAAGAGACCCAGTACTTC

V: TRBV27
size: NA
J: TRBJ2-2
D: TRBD1
CDR3: CASSSRTGRGTGELFF
DNA: TGTGCCAGCAGCTCCCGGACAGGAAGAGGGACCGGGGAGCTGTTTTTT

V: TRBV9
size: NA
J: TRBJ2-2
D: TRBD2
CDR3: CASSVGSGGYDGELFF
DNA: TGTGCCAGCAGCGTAGGATCGGGAGGGTATGACGGGGAGCTGTTTTTT

V: TRBV2
size: many
J: TRBJ2-2
D: NA
CDR3: CASRPGGGTNTGELFF
DNA: TGTGCCAGCAGGCCAGGGGGAGGGACCAACACCGGGGAGCTGTTTTTT

V: TRBV5-1
size: once
J: TRBJ2-1
D: TRBD2
CDR3: CASSPLAGGSPRGNEQFF
DNA: TGCGCCAGCAGCCCGTTAGCGGGCGGCTCCCCCCGGGGCAATGAGCAGTTCTTC

V: TRBV11-1
size: NA
J: TRBJ1-1
D: NA
CDR3: CASSLGRGETEAFF
DNA: TGTGCCAGCAGCTTAGGGCGCGGGGAAACTGAAGCTTTCTTT

V: TRBV11-3
size: NA
J: TRBJ2-7
D: TRBD2
CDR3: CASSLGGGTYEQYF
DNA: TGTGCCAGCAGCTTAGGCGGGGGAACCTACGAGCAGTACTTC

V: TRBV28
size: NA
J: TRBJ2-2
D: NA
CDR3: CASSFRRGYTGELFF
DNA: TGTGCCAGCAGTTTTCGCAGGGGATACACCGGGGAGCTGTTTTTT

V: TRBV28
size: NA
J: TRBJ2-5
D: TRBD2
CDR3: CASSILGLAGGGETQYF
DNA: TGTGCCAGCAGCATCCTCGGACTAGCGGGAGGGGGGGAGACCCAGTACTTC

V: TRBV5-1
size: NA
J: TRBJ1-2
D: NA
CDR3: CASSPLPGEGGYTF
DNA: TGCGCCAGCAGCCCCCTCCCGGGTGAAGGCGGCTACACCTTC

V: TRBV6-6
size: NA
J: TRBJ2-7
D: NA
CDR3: CASSYDTGGPYEQYF
DNA: TGTGCCAGCAGTTACGACACCGGGGGTCCCTACGAGCAGTACTTC

V: TRBV19
size: NA
J: TRBJ2-2
D: NA
CDR3: CASRPGRYTGELFF
DNA: TGTGCCAGTAGGCCGGGAAGATACACCGGGGAGCTGTTTTTT

V: TRBV15
size: NA
J: TRBJ2-7
D: NA
CDR3: CATSISGRGEQYF
DNA: TGTGCCACCAGCATTTCAGGGAGAGGCGAGCAGTACTTC

V: TRBV5-4
size: NA
J: TRBJ1-1
D: NA
CDR3: CASSLVRDTEAFF
DNA: TGTGCCAGCAGCTTGGTGAGGGACACTGAAGCTTTCTTT

V: TRBV2
size: NA
J: TRBJ2-7
D: TRBD2
CDR3: CASRLTSGRSYEQYF
DNA: TGTGCCAGCAGGTTGACTAGCGGGAGATCTTACGAGCAGTACTTC

V: TRBV6-5
size: NA
J: TRBJ1-2
D: TRBD1
CDR3: CASSNRDSGFYGYTF
DNA: TGTGCCAGCAGTAACCGGGACAGTGGCTTCTATGGCTACACCTTC

V: TRBV6-5
size: few
J: TRBJ1-2
D: NA
CDR3: CASSSSATNYGYTF
DNA: TGTGCCAGCAGCAGTTCAGCGACTAACTATGGCTACACCTTC

V: TRBV29-1
size: NA
J: TRBJ2-7
D: TRBD1
CDR3: CSVEGGGQGRHEQYF
DNA: TGCAGCGTTGAAGGAGGGGGACAGGGCCGCCACGAGCAGTACTTC

V: TRBV15
size: once
J: TRBJ1-4
D: NA
CDR3: CATSRDRNEKLFF
DNA: TGTGCCACCAGCAGAGACAGAAATGAAAAACTGTTTTTT

V: TRBV18
size: NA
J: TRBJ1-5
D: TRBD1
CDR3: CASSQETGRGNQPQHF
DNA: TGTGCCAGCTCCCAAGAGACAGGGCGAGGCAATCAGCCCCAGCATTTT

V: TRBV7-3
size: NA
J: TRBJ1-1
D: NA
CDR3: CASSPVGTHTEAFF
DNA: TGTGCCAGCAGCCCCGTTGGGACCCACACTGAAGCTTTCTTT

V: TRBV30
size: NA
J: TRBJ1-5
D: TRBD1
CDR3: CACLGTGERMSNQPQHF
DNA: TGTGCCTGTTTGGGGACAGGGGAGAGGATGAGCAATCAGCCCCAGCATTTT

V: TRBV2
size: few
J: TRBJ1-1
D: NA
CDR3: CASSEAWVPEAFF
DNA: TGTGCCAGCAGTGAAGCTTGGGTTCCTGAAGCTTTCTTT

V: TRBV18
size: NA
J: TRBJ1-1
D: TRBD1
CDR3: CASSPTTGNAEAFF
DNA: TGTGCCAGCTCACCAACGACAGGGAATGCTGAAGCTTTCTTT

V: TRBV7-2
size: NA
J: TRBJ2-5
D: NA
CDR3: CASSLEGVGTQYF
DNA: TGTGCCAGCAGCTTAGAGGGGGTCGGGACCCAGTACTTC

V: TRBV9
size: NA
J: TRBJ2-7
D: TRBD2
CDR3: CASSPGIAGGPEQYF
DNA: TGTGCCAGCAGCCCGGGGATAGCGGGAGGCCCCGAGCAGTACTTC

V: TRBV5-1
size: once
J: TRBJ2-7
D: TRBD1
CDR3: CASSLGDRAAEQYF
DNA: TGCGCCAGCAGCCTAGGGGACAGGGCGGCCGAGCAGTACTTC

V: TRBV7-9
size: NA
J: TRBJ2-7
D: TRBD2
CDR3: CASSNGLAGGPGEQYF
DNA: TGTGCCAGCAGTAACGGGCTAGCGGGAGGGCCGGGAGAGCAGTACTTC

V: TRBV29-1
size: NA
J: TRBJ2-7
D: NA
CDR3: CSVEVGGRPLEQYF
DNA: TGCAGCGTTGAAGTCGGAGGTCGGCCCCTCGAGCAGTACTTC

V: TRBV19
size: NA
J: TRBJ1-5
D: TRBD1
CDR3: CASSRRGSNQPQHF
DNA: TGTGCCAGTAGTCGCAGGGGGAGCAATCAGCCCCAGCATTTT

V: TRBV9
size: once
J: TRBJ1-2
D: NA
CDR3: CASSVGLANYGYTF
DNA: TGTGCCAGCAGCGTTGGGTTAGCTAACTATGGCTACACCTTC

V: TRBV15
size: NA
J: TRBJ2-2
D: TRBD2
CDR3: CATSTRTSGRNTGELFF
DNA: TGTGCCACCAGCACCCGGACTAGCGGGAGGAACACCGGGGAGCTGTTTTTT

V: TRBV5-4
size: NA
J: TRBJ2-1
D: TRBD1
CDR3: CASSSGQGFRSYNEQFF
DNA: TGTGCCAGCAGCTCAGGACAGGGATTTCGGTCCTACAATGAGCAGTTCTTC

V: TRBV19
size: NA
J: TRBJ1-2
D: NA
CDR3: CASSIEWSPSNYGYTF
DNA: TGTGCCAGTAGTATCGAATGGTCGCCGAGTAACTATGGCTACACCTTC

V: TRBV4-2
size: NA
J: TRBJ2-1
D: NA
CDR3: CASSPRTRTEGEQFF
DNA: TGTGCCAGCAGCCCACGTACCAGAACGGAAGGTGAGCAGTTCTTC